This T cell receptor (beta chain) was sequenced during a study of cytomegalovirus exposure and HLA in healthy donors. Overall study results and limits: Links to common viral pathogens appeared, in a later analysis, for several of the most significant clusters. A further, later analysis showed that HLA-associated TCR beta chains (compared with equally common others) were more clonally expanded. Compared with the roughly 700-donor mean, an Asian-associated ancestry cluster reportedly had fewer N-insertions, according to a later analysis.

Primers: 60 Vbeta forward and 13 Jbeta reverse. Original handling: There were about 80 million unique TCR beta chains by a later count, and some 11 million of them were shared. Clones were read by immunoSEQ multiplex PCR, and TCRdb kept only the in-frame ones, dropping some. For V, J and clone size, that table is used; D and trimming come from the DNA. The sample totals fewer than 150,000 clones; its top ten clones hold 1.5% to 2.5%. Germline V gene lookup returns CDR1 SGHRS and CDR2 YFSETQ. V was pared by 4 bases and J by 8 bases, with 7 bases of the junction left unmatched. This CDR3 is built from 15 residues. As concerns this clone: Its antigen is as yet unknown.

The chain combines TRBV5-1 with TRBJ2-1; 12 nucleotides match TRBD1. Material: PBMCs. This sequence was found in a woman aged 55-70 years in good health and CMV-seronegative. Written as DNA, the CDR3 is TGCGCCAGCAGCCCGGGACAGGGGGCATTGGATGAGCAGTTCTTC. Translation gives CASSPGQGALDEQFF.